These 27 T cell receptor beta chains originate from one sample sequenced in a study of CD8 T cells in Susac syndrome. RNA, at roughly 0.5 to 1 ug, was reverse transcribed with random hexamers. A single record per CDR3 protein comes from TCRdb applying MiXCR to the immunoSEQ multiplex PCR reads. Of around 170,000 distinct CDR3 sequences in the sample, approximately 95% are singletons; the top ten hold approximately 0.15%. The material sequenced was CD8+ T cells from PBMCs. The source of these receptors is a human donor with Susac syndrome.

This chain joins TRBV3-1 and TRBJ2-2; 8 bases are shared with TRBD2. CDR3 length: 15 amino acids. With 1 base clipped from V and 2 bases from J, the junction kept 0 bases outside the gene matches. Germline V gene data show CDR1 as LGHDT and CDR2 as YNNKEL (reference sequence). The DNA of the CDR3 is TGTGCCAGCAGCCAAGTAGCGGGAAACACCGGGGAGCTGTTTTTT. Protein product: CASSQVAGNTGELFF.

This chain connects TRBV12-5 to TRBJ1-5, with unresolved D. CDR3 size: 12 residues. The germline V gene has CDR1 LGHNT and CDR2 FRNRAP. V was pared by 7 bases and J by 7 bases, with 11 bases between. The CDR3 DNA reads TGTGCTAGTGCGGGCAGGCGGCAGCCCCAGCATTTT. It codes for CASAGRRQPQHF.

The chain joins TRBV3-1 to TRBJ2-5; D remains unclear. CDR1 and CDR2 from the germline V gene are LGHDT and YNNKEL (reference sequence). CDR3 length: 14 amino acids. V dropped 0 bases and J dropped 5 bases, with 10 bases sitting between them. The CDR3 is CASSQDEGVETQYF. The CDR3 bases are TGTGCCAGCAGCCAAGACGAAGGAGTGGAGACCCAGTACTTC.

The chain employs TRBV14 and TRBJ2-4; 8 nucleotides align to TRBD1. The CDR3 length is 20 residues. Germline CDR1 SGHDN, CDR2 FVKESK. V was clipped by 1 base and J by 3 bases; unmatched bases: 17. DNA for the CDR3: TGTGCCAGCAGCCAAGCTAGCCTACCCCGGACAGGGTCGGTCAAAAACATTCAGTACTTC. Translation: CASSQASLPRTGSVKNIQYF.

This chain joins TRBV20-1 and TRBJ1-1; the D gene is possibly TRBD1 (6 bases). V was pared by 6 bases and J by 2 bases, with 16 bases between. Germline CDR1 and CDR2: DFQATT and SNEGSKA (reference sequence). The CDR3 is 14 amino acids. CDR3 sequence (DNA): TGCAGTGCACCCGTGACAGGAGAAAACACTGAAGCTTTCTTT. This gives the protein CSAPVTGENTEAFF.

V gene TRBV3-1 combines with J gene TRBJ2-6, with D possibly TRBD1 on 6 matching bases. V was shortened by 4 bases and J by 6 bases, with 10 bases between the two germline ends. The germline gives CDR1 LGHDT, CDR2 YNNKEL (reference sequence). The CDR3 is 14 amino acids. For the CDR3, the DNA is TGTGCCAGCAGCCCGACAGGTCTGGCCAACGTCCTGACTTTC. This translates into CASSPTGLANVLTF.

The rearrangement links TRBV2 to TRBJ1-5, with D maybe TRBD1 (5 bases). Per germline, CDR1 SNHLY and CDR2 FYNNEI. The CDR3 runs 15 residues. V shed 2 bases and J shed 0 bases, with 8 bases lying between them. CDR3 bases: TGTGCCAGCAGTGAACAGGGAGATAGCAATCAGCCCCAGCATTTT. It translates to CASSEQGDSNQPQHF.

V and J are TRBV7-8 and TRBJ2-5; the match to TRBD2 covers 9 bases. The CDR3 extends over 16 amino acids. Germline values: CDR1 SGHVS, CDR2 FQNEAQ. J was trimmed by 6 bases and V by 5 bases; bases with no gene match: 13. The chain's CDR3 is CASSPIGSGSHKTQYF. In nucleotides, the CDR3 is TGTGCCAGCAGCCCGATTGGTAGCGGGAGCCACAAGACCCAGTACTTC.

Here the CDR3 reads CTSGAFVETQYF. CDR3 nucleotides: TGTACATCAGGAGCGTTTGTGGAGACCCAGTACTTC. The chain is built from TRBV2 and TRBJ2-5; D unresolved. CDR3 length: 12 amino acids. Germline assignment: CDR1 SNHLY and CDR2 FYNNEI.

This clonotype was seen only a few times. The chain couples TRBV6-5 to TRBJ1-1; D is undetermined. V was shortened by 0 bases and J by 5 bases, with 10 bases between the two germline ends. Germline CDR1 and CDR2: MNHEY and SVGAGI. The CDR3 is 14 residues long. The CDR3, as DNA: TGTGCCAGCAGTTACTCGAGTCTGAGGACTGAAGCTTTCTTT. This codes for CASSYSSLRTEAFF.

The chain is built from TRBV2 and TRBJ2-7; no reliable D call. This CDR3 contains 12 residues. V was clipped by 2 bases and J by 4 bases, with 6 bases between them. The germline gives CDR1 SNHLY, CDR2 FYNNEI. The CDR3 is CASSELGYEQYF. The CDR3 bases are TGTGCCAGCAGTGAATTGGGGTACGAGCAGTACTTC. The whole variable domain, filled in from reference TRBV2 and TRBJ2-7, reads EPEVTQTPSHQVTQMGQEVILRCVPISNHLYFYWYRQILGQKVEFLVSFYNNEISEKSEIFDDQFSVERPDGSNFTLKIRSTKLEDSAMYFCASSELGYEQYFGPGTRLTVT.

The rearrangement uses TRBV9 and TRBJ2-3; a possible D gene is TRBD2 (6 bases). This CDR3 comprises 16 residues. CDR1 SGDLS and CDR2 YYNGEE come from the germline V gene. Trimming removed 3 bases at V and 5 bases at J, with 19 bases between. The CDR3 DNA reads TGTGCCAGCAGCGCGGAGGGACTTGCGCTCGGAGATACGCAGTATTTT. It yields the protein CASSAEGLALGDTQYF. The entire variable domain, with the rest obtained from reference TRBV9 and TRBJ2-3, is as follows: DSGVTQTPKHLITATGQRVTLRCSPRSGDLSVYWYQQSLDQGLQFLIQYYNGEERAKGNILERFSAQQFPDLHSELNLSSLELGDSALYFCASSAEGLALGDTQYFGPGTRLTVL.

This chain uses TRBV7-9 with TRBJ2-2, with D possibly TRBD2 on 5 matching bases. With 4 bases removed from V and 5 bases from J, the gap between germline ends came to 8 bases. This CDR3 has 13 amino acids. The germline CDR1 and CDR2 sequences are SEHNR and FQNEAQ (reference sequence). CDR3 amino acids: CASSSSGTGELFF. The CDR3 region has the DNA TGTGCCAGCAGCTCGTCGGGGACCGGGGAGCTGTTTTTT.

The chain couples TRBV20-1 to TRBJ2-1; tentative D call: TRBD2 (7 bases). The germline V and J ends were trimmed by 2 bases and 13 bases, with 15 bases remaining between them. This CDR3 has 12 residues. Germline V gene sequence: CDR1 DFQATT, CDR2 SNEGSKA (reference sequence). CDR3 sequence reads: CSARTHRGAQFF. Here the CDR3 DNA reads TGCAGTGCTAGAACCCACCGGGGGGCTCAGTTCTTC.

This sequence joins TRBV4-1 and TRBJ2-4; possible D gene TRBD2, 5 bases. The germline V and J ends were trimmed by 4 bases and 0 bases, with 7 bases remaining between them. Germline V gene sequence: CDR1 MGHRA, CDR2 YSYEKL. This CDR3 spans 14 amino acids. CDR3 DNA sequence: TGCGCCAGCAGCCTAGGACTAGCCAAAAACATTCAGTACTTC. Translated, it gives CASSLGLAKNIQYF.

This clonotype was seen more than once but under ten times. In DNA, the CDR3 is TGTGCCAGCAGCGTCGGTCTAGCGGGATCATACAATGAGCAGTTCTTC. This gives the protein CASSVGLAGSYNEQFF. The chain uses TRBV9 and TRBJ2-1; TRBD2 matches 9 bases. CDR1 is SGDLS, CDR2 YYNGEE, per germline. V dropped 2 bases and J dropped 4; count of bases not matched to a gene: 7. The CDR3 spans 16 residues. Filled out from reference TRBV9 and TRBJ2-1, the complete variable domain reads DSGVTQTPKHLITATGQRVTLRCSPRSGDLSVYWYQQSLDQGLQFLIQYYNGEERAKGNILERFSAQQFPDLHSELNLSSLELGDSALYFCASSVGLAGSYNEQFFGPGTRLTVL.

V usage is TRBV7-9 and J usage is TRBJ2-3, with TRBD2 matching 15 bases. The ends lost 1 base at V and 5 bases at J; junction bases unmatched: 4. The CDR3 loop spans 17 amino acids. Per germline, CDR1 SEHNR and CDR2 FQNEAQ (reference sequence). CDR3 in amino acids: CASSLGTSGRAIDTQYF. The CDR3 region has the DNA TGTGCCAGCAGCTTAGGGACTAGCGGGAGGGCCATAGATACGCAGTATTTT.

The J gene is TRBJ1-1, the V gene TRBV19; 8 bases match TRBD1. The CDR3 has 13 residues. Germline V CDR1 and CDR2: LNHDA, SQIVND (reference sequence). Trimming removed 10 bases from V and 5 bases from J; junction bases left unmatched: 9. This CDR3 is CATDTGGGTEAFF. The CDR3 DNA is TGTGCCACCGACACAGGGGGTGGAACTGAAGCTTTCTTT.

V usage is TRBV5-1 and J usage is TRBJ1-1; the match to TRBD1 covers 8 bases. Germline V lookup: CDR1 SGHRS, CDR2 YFSETQ. Trimming cost V 2 bases and J 3 bases; bases outside gene matches: 3. CDR3 size: 14 residues. In nucleotides, the CDR3 is TGCGCCAGCAGCTTAGGACAGGGTTACACTGAAGCTTTCTTT. Protein sequence: CASSLGQGYTEAFF.

The rearrangement joins TRBV6-1 to TRBJ1-6; TRBD1 is a possible D gene (6 bases). Deletions cut 7 bases from V and 7 bases from J, with 17 bases between. This CDR3 contains 15 residues. Per germline, CDR1 MNHNS and CDR2 SASEGT. The DNA of the CDR3 is TGTGCCAGCATTTCTTGGGGGGCGGAAAATTCACCCCTCCACTTT. Encoded protein: CASISWGAENSPLHF.

The chain combines TRBV10-3 with TRBJ2-7; D gene unclear. The V gene's germline CDR1 is ENHRY and CDR2 SYGVKD. V was shortened by 0 bases and J by 2 bases, with 8 bases between the two germline ends. The CDR3 runs to 14 residues. The CDR3 coding sequence is TGTGCCATCAGTGAGTCTTCCCTCACCTACGAGCAGTACTTC. Translating it yields CAISESSLTYEQYF.

The rearrangement joins TRBV9 to TRBJ1-2; no clear D gene. The CDR3 length is 13 residues. Germline V gene lookup returns CDR1 SGDLS and CDR2 YYNGEE. The V end was cut by 0 bases, the J end by 1 base, with 4 bases between. The CDR3 reads CASSVEDNYGYTF. The CDR3 DNA is TGTGCCAGCAGCGTAGAGGATAACTATGGCTACACCTTC.

This chain uses TRBV20-1 with TRBJ2-7; no reliable D call. Germline CDR1 is DFQATT and CDR2 is SNEGSKA (reference sequence). The CDR3 has 12 residues. V was shortened by 0 bases and J by 2 bases, with 5 bases between the two germline ends. CDR3 DNA: TGCAGTGCTAGAGAAGTAGCCTACGAGCAGTACTTC. This encodes CSAREVAYEQYF.

The gene calls are TRBV9 and TRBJ2-1, with D tentatively TRBD1 (6 bases). This CDR3 has 12 residues. Germline CDR1 SGDLS, CDR2 YYNGEE. Trimming removed 3 bases from V and 9 bases from J, with 10 bases in between. The CDR3 region is CASSGDKFEQFF. The CDR3 DNA follows: TGTGCCAGCAGCGGGGACAAATTTGAGCAGTTCTTC.

The chain recombines TRBV5-4 with TRBJ2-1; 8 nucleotides align to TRBD1. Unmatched junction bases numbered 15, after V lost 5 bases and J lost 8 bases. Germline lookup yields CDR1 SGHNT and CDR2 YYREEE (reference sequence). This CDR3 has 16 amino acids. The CDR3: CASRPTDRAYLDEQFF. CDR3 coding DNA: TGTGCCAGCAGGCCAACGGACAGGGCTTATTTAGATGAGCAGTTCTTC.

CDR3 region: CASSLGAQRGYEQYF. The CDR3 DNA is TGTGCCAGCAGCTTGGGTGCCCAGCGGGGCTACGAGCAGTACTTC. The rearrangement joins TRBV5-6 to TRBJ2-7; TRBD2 matches 7 bases. The J segment lost 3 bases and the V segment lost 0 bases, leaving 6 bases of the junction unmatched. The germline V gene encodes CDR1 SGHDT and CDR2 YYEEEE. The CDR3 length is 15 residues.

The chain has TRBV6-1 and TRBJ1-5; D is ambiguous. This CDR3 is 11 amino acids long. CDR1 and CDR2 from the germline V gene are MNHNS and SASEGT. V lost 2 bases and J 8 bases, leaving 4 bases between the germline ends. The CDR3 loop is CASSEREPQHF. CDR3 in DNA: TGTGCCAGCAGTGAACGGGAGCCCCAGCATTTT.